The 29 T cell receptor beta chains presented below share a single source sample, sequenced in a study of blood T cell repertoires in COVID-19. Assay: immunoSEQ multiplex PCR; the TCRdb copy retains only in-frame clones and omits some. The data show fewer than 250,000 clones, 80% to 90% seen once. The specimen was peripheral blood. The receptors here all came from a man in his thirties or forties with COVID-19, enrolled during active disease.

The DNA of the CDR3 is TGTGCCACCAGCAGAGAGGGTCTGGGGCATCGGAACACTGAAGCTTTCTTT. Residues: CATSREGLGHRNTEAFF. The chain links TRBV15 to TRBJ1-1; a possible D gene is TRBD1 (5 bases). This CDR3 spans 17 amino acids. V dropped 0 bases and J dropped 1 base, with 15 bases sitting between them. Per germline, CDR1 LNHNV and CDR2 YYDKDF (reference sequence).

This chain links TRBV4-3 with TRBJ2-1; 9 bases fit TRBD2. CDR3 length: 17 amino acids. Per the germline V gene, CDR1 is LGHNA and CDR2 is YSLEER. V shed 0 bases and J 6 bases; nucleotides not matched to a gene: 9. Written as DNA, the CDR3 is TGCGCCAGCAGCCAAGATCTAGACCTAGCGGGGTTCAATGAGCAGTTCTTC. Translation: CASSQDLDLAGFNEQFF.

The genes are TRBV3-1 (or the pseudogene TRBV3-2) and TRBJ1-1; maybe TRBD1 (5 bases). This CDR3 comprises 14 residues. Germline loops: CDR1 LGHDT, CDR2 YNNKEL (reference sequence). Deletions cut 3 bases from V and 2 bases from J, with 10 bases between. Here the CDR3 DNA reads TGTGCCAGCAGCCACCCCAGGGAAAACACTGAAGCTTTCTTT. Its translation is CASSHPRENTEAFF.

This sequence joins TRBV5-4 and TRBJ2-5, with D perhaps matching TRBD1 (6 bases). V shed 5 bases and J shed 5 bases, with 13 bases lying between them. The CDR3 has 13 residues. From germline, CDR1 is SGHNT and CDR2 YYREEE (reference sequence). As DNA, the CDR3 is TGTGCCAGCAGACACAGGGACGACGAGACCCAGTACTTC. Its translation: CASRHRDDETQYF.

This rearrangement joins TRBV27 to TRBJ1-6; D gene uncertain. CDR1 and CDR2 (germline): MNHEY, SMNVEV (reference sequence). This CDR3 region has 16 residues. Between the trimmed V and J ends, which lost 0 bases and 7 bases, there was a span of 13 bases. This CDR3 reads CASSLSEGVKNSPLHF. CDR3 in DNA: TGTGCCAGCAGTTTATCGGAGGGAGTCAAAAATTCACCCCTCCACTTT.

The chain employs TRBV5-1 and TRBJ1-2; the D is unclear. Trimming shortened V by 5 bases and J by 8 bases, and 10 bases separated the two germline ends. The CDR3 extends over 11 amino acids. In germline, CDR1 is SGHRS, CDR2 YFSETQ. Here the CDR3 reads CASSLDIGYTF. CDR3 sequence (DNA): TGCGCCAGCAGTTTAGACATCGGCTACACCTTC.

The chain uses TRBV15 and TRBJ1-5; 8 nucleotides agree with TRBD1. The CDR3 extends over 17 amino acids. V shed 2 bases, J shed 6 bases, and the junction held 12 bases outside the gene matches. Germline V lookup: CDR1 LNHNV, CDR2 YYDKDF (reference sequence). CDR3 protein: CATSRKTGQGFSQPQHF. CDR3 nucleotide sequence: TGTGCCACCAGCAGAAAAACCGGACAGGGTTTCTCTCAGCCCCAGCATTTT.

This chain joins TRBV5-8 and TRBJ2-2, with D tentatively TRBD1 (6 bases). V was shortened by 0 bases and J by 0 bases, with 9 bases between the two germline ends. The CDR3 length is 16 residues. Germline CDR1 is SGHTS and CDR2 is YDEGEE. In nucleotides, the CDR3 is TGTGCCAGCAGCTTGGCTGGGGGCGCGAACACCGGGGAGCTGTTTTTT. Protein product: CASSLAGGANTGELFF.

The gene calls are TRBV7-2 and TRBJ1-1; 9 nucleotides match TRBD1. Germline V CDR1 and CDR2: SGHTA, FQGNSA. CDR3 length: 13 residues. The J segment lost 12 bases and the V segment lost 4 bases, leaving 9 bases of the junction unmatched. The CDR3 is CASSSPGQGKSFF. The CDR3 DNA reads as TGTGCCAGCAGCTCTCCGGGACAGGGTAAATCTTTCTTT.

V usage is TRBV4-2 and J usage is TRBJ1-3, with TRBD1 matching over 9 bases. Per germline, CDR1 LGHNA and CDR2 YNFKEQ. The CDR3 runs 16 residues. The ends lost 1 base at V and 2 bases at J; junction bases unmatched: 3. The CDR3 coding sequence is TGTGCCAGCAGCCAAGCTCGGACAGGGGCTGGAAACACCATATATTTT. Translation gives CASSQARTGAGNTIYF.

V gene TRBV27 combines with J gene TRBJ1-1, with D perhaps TRBD1 (5 bases). V lost 5 bases and J 0 bases, leaving 13 bases between the germline ends. This CDR3 contains 15 residues. Germline values: CDR1 MNHEY, CDR2 SMNVEV (reference sequence). Written as DNA, the CDR3 is TGTGCCAGCAGTGCCAGACAGCGAATGAACACTGAAGCTTTCTTT. Protein: CASSARQRMNTEAFF.

This chain joins TRBV19 and TRBJ2-1; 10 bases map to TRBD1. Germline loops: CDR1 LNHDA, CDR2 SQIVND (reference sequence). The length of the CDR3 is 14 residues. V was pared by 3 bases and J by 6 bases, with 2 bases of the junction left unmatched. The CDR3 sequence is CASSMTGGFNEQFF. The CDR3 coding sequence is TGTGCCAGTAGTATGACAGGGGGCTTCAATGAGCAGTTCTTC.

In this sample, this clone turned up a few times. The chain is built from TRBV7-2 and TRBJ1-2, with 7 bases aligning to TRBD1. The germline V gene encodes CDR1 SGHTA and CDR2 FQGNSA. The junction had 7 bases not matched to a gene; V was cut back by 1 base and J by 2 bases. The CDR3 spans 16 residues. In DNA form, the CDR3 reads TGTGCCAGCAGCTTAGATGGGGCGACAGGGAACTATGGCTACACCTTC. This codes for CASSLDGATGNYGYTF.

The chain links TRBV10-3 to TRBJ1-2, with 7 bases that match TRBD1. Trimming took 6 bases from V and 5 from J; bases not matched to a gene: 18. CDR3 length: 17 amino acids. Germline V gives CDR1 ENHRY, CDR2 SYGVKD. The CDR3: CAIRVPGTEFVKYGYTF. CDR3 DNA sequence: TGTGCCATCAGGGTCCCCGGGACAGAGTTTGTGAAATATGGCTACACCTTC.

The chain is built from TRBV12-3 or TRBV12-4 and TRBJ1-2; D may be TRBD1 (5 bases). V was trimmed by 3 bases and J by 4 bases, leaving 9 bases between them. This CDR3 has 13 residues. This chain's CDR3 is CASSFGGTYGYTF. CDR3 bases: TGTGCCAGCAGTTTCGGGGGTACCTATGGCTACACCTTC.

The chain combines TRBV5-6 with TRBJ1-2; D unresolved. CDR1 is SGHDT and CDR2 is YYEEEE in the germline V gene. CDR3 length: 14 residues. The V end was cut by 0 bases, the J end by 4 bases, with 10 bases between. The CDR3 here is CASSLGANPYGYTF. DNA for the CDR3: TGTGCCAGCAGCTTGGGGGCAAACCCCTATGGCTACACCTTC.

This chain joins TRBV28 and TRBJ2-7; tentative D call: TRBD2 (5 bases). The V and J ends lost 4 bases and 5 bases respectively, with 15 bases between them. The germline V gene encodes CDR1 MDHEN and CDR2 SYDVKM. The CDR3 loop spans 14 amino acids. The CDR3 nucleotides are TGTGCCAGCAGTTACCCCGGGCTAGCTAACGAGCAGTACTTC. Translation: CASSYPGLANEQYF.

To note about this clone: Distinct nucleotide sequences in the sample also encode this CDR3. The rearrangement joins TRBV7-2 to TRBJ2-1; TRBD2 matches at 8 bases. The ends lost 3 bases at V and 4 bases at J; junction bases unmatched: 2. In germline, CDR1 is SGHTA, CDR2 FQGNSA. The CDR3 is 14 amino acids. The CDR3 loop reads CASSFGGAYNEQFF. The DNA for the CDR3 is TGTGCCAGCAGCTTCGGGGGGGCGTACAATGAGCAGTTCTTC.

This sequence joins TRBV28 and TRBJ1-5; D gene unclear. There are 11 residues in the CDR3. The V and J ends lost 5 bases and 7 bases respectively, with 6 bases between them. Germline V gene sequence: CDR1 MDHEN, CDR2 SYDVKM. The CDR3 region has the DNA TGTGCCAGCAGTCTAGGACAGCCCCAGCATTTT. As protein: CASSLGQPQHF.

V is TRBV15 and J is TRBJ2-7; possible D gene TRBD2, 5 bases. The CDR3 extends over 14 amino acids. In germline, CDR1 is LNHNV, CDR2 YYDKDF (reference sequence). Trimming pared 3 bases from V and 5 bases from J, leaving 14 bases between. CDR3 sequence reads: CATSRDLGIDEQYF. The CDR3 DNA is TGTGCCACCAGCAGGGATCTCGGGATCGACGAGCAGTACTTC.

This chain links TRBV24-1 with TRBJ2-1; 7 bases match TRBD2. The CDR3 extends over 16 amino acids. Germline CDR1 reads KGHDR; CDR2 reads SFDVKD. V dropped 0 bases and J dropped 5; count of bases not matched to a gene: 6. The CDR3 DNA sequence: TGTGCCACCAGTGATTTGAGGCTAGCGGACCACAATGAGCAGTTCTTC. It is translated as CATSDLRLADHNEQFF.

Only one count was recorded for this clone. The genes are TRBV27 and TRBJ2-3; 9 positions match TRBD1. The V gene end was trimmed by 6 bases and the J gene end by 4 bases; junction bases not matched to a gene: 8. This CDR3 has 15 residues. CDR1 is MNHEY and CDR2 is SMNVEV in the germline V gene (reference sequence). This CDR3 is CASREQGARADTQYF. The CDR3, as DNA: TGTGCCAGCAGGGAACAGGGGGCGCGAGCAGATACGCAGTATTTT.

The gene calls are TRBV4-3 and TRBJ2-3; maybe TRBD2 (6 bases). V lost 4 bases, J lost 6 bases, and 17 bases lay in between. The CDR3 totals 15 residues. Germline V gene lookup returns CDR1 LGHNA and CDR2 YSLEER. CDR3 amino acids: CASSPARIRGDTQYF. For the CDR3, the DNA is TGCGCCAGCAGCCCCGCGCGGATTCGGGGGGATACGCAGTATTTT.

This clone was seen just once. The CDR3 sequence is CASSQDPLAGGPFSYEQYF. The CDR3 bases are TGCGCCAGCAGCCAAGATCCACTAGCGGGAGGACCTTTCTCCTACGAGCAGTACTTC. The chain uses TRBV4-3 and TRBJ2-7; 12 bases map to TRBD2. The CDR3 extends over 19 amino acids. CDR1 is LGHNA and CDR2 is YSLEER in the germline V gene. Trimming removed 0 bases from V and 0 bases from J; junction bases left unmatched: 9.

This clone was observed once. V is TRBV11-1 and J is TRBJ2-1; D might be TRBD1 (7 bases). Trimming took off 5 bases at V and 0 bases at J, with 14 bases between the two ends. The CDR3 extends over 16 amino acids. The germline V gene encodes CDR1 SGHAT and CDR2 FQDESV (reference sequence). CDR3 coding DNA: TGTGCCAGCAGCCCGCGGGGACAGCGCTCCTACAATGAGCAGTTCTTC. Translated, it gives CASSPRGQRSYNEQFF.

This chain links TRBV9 with TRBJ2-3, with TRBD1 matching over 7 bases. The length of the CDR3 is 15 residues. V lost 4 bases to trimming and J lost 0 bases; unmatched junction nucleotides: 5. Germline CDR1 reads SGDLS; CDR2 reads YYNGEE. CDR3 protein: CASSPQGKSTDTQYF. CDR3 DNA: TGTGCCAGCAGCCCACAGGGGAAAAGCACAGATACGCAGTATTTT.

The J gene is TRBJ2-7, the V gene TRBV19, with 9 bases that match TRBD1. The germline gives CDR1 LNHDA, CDR2 SQIVND (reference sequence). This CDR3 has 15 amino acids. The junction had 10 bases not matched to a gene; V was cut back by 4 bases and J by 6 bases. CDR3 region: CASSTPGTGKFEQYF. The CDR3, as DNA: TGTGCCAGTAGTACCCCCGGGACAGGGAAGTTCGAGCAGTACTTC.

The J gene is TRBJ2-7, the V gene TRBV18; D is possibly TRBD2 (6 bases). The germline V and J ends were trimmed by 4 bases and 6 bases, with 16 bases remaining between them. The CDR3 sequence is 14 residues long. The germline V gene has CDR1 KGHSH and CDR2 LQKENI. The CDR3 region is CASSLGLPLGEQYF. The DNA for the CDR3 is TGTGCCAGCTCACTGGGACTCCCTCTGGGCGAGCAGTACTTC.

V is TRBV30 and J is TRBJ2-7; D possibly corresponds to TRBD2 (5 bases). The CDR3 has 14 residues. Germline V gives CDR1 GTSNPN, CDR2 SVGIG (reference sequence). The germline V and J ends were trimmed by 3 bases and 0 bases, with 12 bases remaining between them. CDR3 in amino acids: CAWRSPGISYEQYF. For the CDR3, the DNA is TGTGCCTGGAGGTCACCGGGGATCTCCTACGAGCAGTACTTC.